This is a list of T cell receptor beta chains from one sample in a study of shared clonotypes between healthy human individuals. The data were produced by immunoSEQ multiplex PCR, yet TCRdb's version contains in-frame clones alone and is incomplete. This repertoire shows more than 900,000 clones, 78% found once; its top ten account for more than 0.55%. Input material: memory CD4+ T cells from PBMCs. Receptors originate from a man between 18 and 29 years old in good health. Some clones in this sample may be carry-over from other donors' samples. Both conserved end residues are trimmed from each CDR3. Clone size, where shown, is once, few, many, or a class for clones that have expanded.

J gene | V gene | clone size | CDR3 protein
NA | TRBV27 | few | ASSPDSYPLNSYEQY
TRBJ2-3 | TRBV5-4 | few | ASSSGLAGPDTQY
TRBJ2-3 | TRBV9 | NA | ASSAIAGSGDTQY
TRBJ1-4 | TRBV15 | few | ATSRDLLGLSEKLF
TRBJ1-1 | TRBV27 | NA | ASSLNFGRAIATEAF
TRBJ1-1 | TRBV5-1 | NA | ASSLSRRQYLNTEAF
TRBJ2-3 | TRBV28 | NA | ASSSPTSGEDTQY
TRBJ1-3 | TRBV28 | NA | ASSFSGLGTSSGNTIY
TRBJ1-2 | TRBV5-1 | NA | ASTPSEVAFYGYT
TRBJ2-6 | TRBV5-4 | NA | ASSRLGDGANILT
TRBJ2-7 | TRBV18 | NA | ASSPPSSGHYEQY
TRBJ1-1 | TRBV28 | NA | ASSLLGPGMHTEAF
TRBJ1-3 | TRBV30 | NA | AWSAGTGGSSSGNTIY
TRBJ1-2 | TRBV18 | NA | ASSPGADTLGYGYT
TRBJ2-2 | TRBV6-1 | NA | ASSERTRSGELF
TRBJ1-1 | TRBV6-6 | NA | ASSPSSIAEAF
TRBJ2-1 | TRBV5-1 | NA | ASSWDSLNEQF
TRBJ2-1 | TRBV5-1 | NA | ASSLKLGPFNEQF
TRBJ1-1 | TRBV7-2 | NA | ASSLGAANTEAF
TRBJ1-2 | TRBV30 | NA | AWSRGVGYT
TRBJ2-5 | TRBV15 | NA | ATRRSGGRGQETQY
TRBJ2-2 | TRBV5-4 | few | ASSPGGAGDTGELF
TRBJ1-2 | TRBV4-2 | NA | ASSQDLQGRSGYT
TRBJ2-7 | TRBV28 | few | ASSSSGTSEAYEQY
TRBJ2-4 | TRBV5-1 | NA | ASSPQGAGNIQY
TRBJ2-2 | TRBV28 | NA | ASSPGTSGVRRLF
TRBJ1-1 | TRBV19 | once | ASSIRYRGSGDTEAF
TRBJ1-4 | TRBV5-5 | NA | ASTRGGDNEKLF
TRBJ2-4 | TRBV23-1 | many | ASSHWGAPAKNIQY
TRBJ1-2 | TRBV28 | NA | ASRAGTTQLYNYGYT
TRBJ2-7 | TRBV6-1 | few | ASSELGFGTYEQY
TRBJ2-1 | TRBV18 | NA | ASSPGQGPYNEQF
TRBJ2-7 | TRBV7-9 | NA | ASFAIGTGGGEQY
TRBJ2-1 | TRBV11-2 | few | ASSPVAFFRNHSYNEQF
TRBJ1-1 | TRBV2 | few | ASSLQGSPEAF
TRBJ2-7 | TRBV12-2 | once | ASRLVALAGHEQY
TRBJ2-1 | TRBV29-1 | once | SVDGTSGSPYNEQF
TRBJ2-3 | TRBV11-3 | NA | ASSPSADHTQY
TRBJ2-7 | TRBV14 | once | ASSQGLLRGGSYEQY
TRBJ1-2 | TRBV7-9 | NA | ASSFAIRGYT
TRBJ2-7 | TRBV7-2 | NA | ASSISLRDREEQY
TRBJ1-1 | TRBV7-9 | NA | ASSPVRTGGSEAF
TRBJ2-1 | TRBV28 | NA | ASRGAGEGYNEQF
TRBJ1-3 | TRBV27 | NA | ASSLSKTKGNTIY
TRBJ1-1 | TRBV6-5 | NA | ASSYSGDRGPTEAF
TRBJ1-2 | TRBV5-1 | NA | ASSLGGTATLYGYT
TRBJ2-1 | TRBV7-9 | few | ASSSRAAIGGNEQF
TRBJ1-2 | TRBV5-4 | NA | ASVNGGIGNNYGYT
TRBJ2-1 | TRBV7-8 | NA | ASSLEQGALGNEQF